The present TCR beta chain was sequenced within a study of shared clonotypes between healthy human individuals. The V end lost 6 bases, the J end lost 10 bases, and 5 bases lay between the germline ends. CDR3 length equals 9 residues. Germline CDR1 is MNHNS and CDR2 is SASEGT. The count of this clone is one. Assay: immunoSEQ multiplex PCR; the TCRdb copy retains only in-frame clones and omits some. The sample yields over a million clones, roughly 96% seen once. Material: naive CD4+ T cells sorted from blood. Noted subset: CD45RA+ positively selected. The receptor was isolated from a man aged 30 to 45 in good health. The chain employs TRBV6-1 and TRBJ2-3; D not certain. Here the CDR3 DNA reads TGTGCCAGCAGGGCGGCGCAGTATTTT. It codes for CASRAAQYF.